This note documents a single TCR beta chain sequence. The germline V gene encodes CDR1 MNHEY and CDR2 SMNVEV (reference sequence). V gave up 0 bases and J gave up 6 bases, with 17 bases separating them. The CDR3 contains 16 residues. TCRdb called the RT-PCR reads again in MiXCR, with one record for every CDR3 protein. This table holds around 700,000 distinct CDR3 sequences, 14% found once. The V and J genes are TRBV27 and TRBJ1-1; D remains unclear. The sample taken for sequencing was memory CD4+ T cells from blood. The TCR was taken from a female donor in good health, serving as a healthy control. The CDR3 DNA follows: TGTGCCAGCAGTTTATCCTGGGCATCCGGTGAGTCTGAAGCTTTCTTT. It encodes CASSLSWASGESEAFF.